The 29 T cell receptor beta chains below come from one sample, sequenced in a study of shared clonotypes between healthy human individuals. Clones were sequenced by immunoSEQ multiplex PCR, and TCRdb holds only the in-frame ones, with some missing. The data show 1.6 million or so clones, 97% to 99% seen once. The specimen sequenced was naive CD4+ T cells sorted from blood. Sample subset: CD45RA+ positively selected. These receptor sequences come from a young man in good health.

CDR3 in DNA: TGTGCCAGCAGGCTAACAGGGGGCGGAGAAAAACTGTTTTTT. Translation: CASRLTGGGEKLFF. The chain employs TRBV28 and TRBJ1-4; 9 bases fit TRBD1. V lost 6 bases, J lost 8 bases, and 7 bases stayed unmatched. Germline-derived CDR1 and CDR2 are MDHEN and SYDVKM. The CDR3 has 14 amino acids. Complete variable domain (other parts from reference TRBV28 and TRBJ1-4): DVKVTQSSRYLVKRTGEKVFLECVQDMDHENMFWYRQDPGLGLRLIYFSYDVKMKEKGDIPEGYSVSREKKERFSLILESASTNQTSMYLCASRLTGGGEKLFFGSGTQLSVL.

This chain connects TRBV10-2 to TRBJ1-2; a weak D match, TRBD1 (6 bases). Trimming took 8 bases from V and 5 from J, leaving 24 bases between them. The CDR3 spans 16 residues. CDR1 and CDR2 (germline): WSHSY, SAAADI. The CDR3: CASLEKGGQSVYGYTF. As DNA, the CDR3 is TGCGCCAGCCTAGAAAAGGGGGGGCAATCGGTTTATGGCTACACCTTC.

The V and J genes are TRBV11-2 and TRBJ2-7; the match to TRBD1 covers 9 bases. Germline V gene data show CDR1 as SGHAT and CDR2 as FQNNGV. The CDR3 runs to 15 residues. With V trimmed by 3 bases and J by 0 bases, 3 bases remained unmatched. The CDR3 spells CASSFGTGHSYEQYF. The CDR3 DNA reads as TGTGCCAGCAGCTTTGGGACAGGGCACTCCTACGAGCAGTACTTC.

The chain carries TRBV5-1 and TRBJ2-7; a weak D match, TRBD1 (5 bases). Deletions cut 6 bases from V and 2 bases from J, with 15 bases between. There are 14 residues in the CDR3. CDR1 and CDR2 from the germline V gene are SGHRS and YFSETQ. The CDR3 bases are TGCGCCAGCACCCGTGACAGCCACACCTACGAGCAGTACTTC. Its protein is CASTRDSHTYEQYF.

The chain carries TRBV5-6 and TRBJ2-7, with TRBD2 matching 10 bases. The germline V gene encodes CDR1 SGHDT and CDR2 YYEEEE. V lost 3 bases and J lost 4; bases outside the gene matches: 4. This CDR3 comprises 14 residues. The DNA for the CDR3 is TGTGCCAGCAGCTCTCTAGCGGGAGATTACGAGCAGTACTTC. Residues: CASSSLAGDYEQYF.

This clone showed up just once. This rearrangement joins TRBV19 to TRBJ2-4; a weak D match, TRBD2 (5 bases). Trimming took 2 bases from V and 7 from J, leaving 15 bases between them. The germline V gene encodes CDR1 LNHDA and CDR2 SQIVND (reference sequence). The CDR3 is 15 amino acids. The CDR3 coding sequence is TGTGCCAGTAGTATACGCGGGCCGGCTCCTAACATTCAGTACTTC. Amino acids: CASSIRGPAPNIQYF.

CDR3 region: CASMEGASGLRTGELFF. The CDR3 region has the DNA TGTGCCAGTATGGAGGGGGCGAGTGGGCTTCGCACCGGGGAGCTGTTTTTT. The chain has TRBV19 and TRBJ2-2, with D perhaps matching TRBD1 (7 bases). Germline CDR1 reads LNHDA; CDR2 reads SQIVND (reference sequence). V lost 7 bases and J 4 bases, leaving 22 bases between the germline ends. The length of the CDR3 is 17 residues. Full variable domain (remainder filled in from reference TRBV19 and TRBJ2-2): DGGITQSPKYLFRKEGQNVTLSCEQNLNHDAMYWYRQDPGQGLRLIYYSQIVNDFQKGDIAEGYSVSREKKESFPLTVTSAQKNPTAFYLCASMEGASGLRTGELFFGEGSRLTVL.

This sequence joins TRBV19 and TRBJ2-6; D may be TRBD1 (5 bases). Trimming shortened V by 4 bases and J by 5 bases, and 15 bases separated the two germline ends. The CDR3 totals 16 residues. CDR1 is LNHDA, CDR2 SQIVND, per germline (reference sequence). CDR3 region: CASSTPGQGRANVLTF. CDR3 nucleotide sequence: TGTGCCAGTAGTACCCCCGGGCAGGGTCGGGCCAACGTCCTGACTTTC.

The J gene is TRBJ1-1, the V gene TRBV9; D unresolved. This CDR3 contains 13 residues. V lost 2 bases to trimming and J lost 4 bases, with 9 bases between them. CDR1 SGDLS and CDR2 YYNGEE come from the germline V gene. CDR3 loop: CASSVGTGTEAFF. In DNA, the CDR3 is TGTGCCAGCAGCGTGGGCACGGGCACTGAAGCTTTCTTT. The whole variable domain, remainder taken from reference TRBV9 and TRBJ1-1, is DSGVTQTPKHLITATGQRVTLRCSPRSGDLSVYWYQQSLDQGLQFLIQYYNGEERAKGNILERFSAQQFPDLHSELNLSSLELGDSALYFCASSVGTGTEAFFGQGTRLTVV.

V and J are TRBV27 and TRBJ1-2; D is uncertain. Trimming shortened V by 5 bases and J by 1 base, and 2 bases separated the two germline ends. Germline CDR1 reads MNHEY; CDR2 reads SMNVEV (reference sequence). The CDR3 runs 11 residues. The CDR3 DNA reads as TGTGCCAGCAGTGGTAACTATGGCTACACCTTC. This codes for CASSGNYGYTF.

This chain connects TRBV7-9 to TRBJ2-5, with unresolved D. The CDR3 has 13 amino acids. From germline, CDR1 is SEHNR and CDR2 FQNEAQ (reference sequence). The germline V and J ends were trimmed by 3 bases and 5 bases, with 10 bases remaining between them. CDR3: CASSFGDRETQYF. CDR3 in DNA: TGTGCCAGCAGCTTCGGCGATCGGGAGACCCAGTACTTC.

Of note for this clone: Other DNA sequences within the sample encode an identical CDR3. The chain has TRBV5-4 and TRBJ1-3; D is uncertain. There are 15 residues in the CDR3. The ends were cut back, 0 bases at V and 0 bases at J, with 7 bases in the middle. CDR1 and CDR2 from the germline V gene are SGHNT and YYREEE (reference sequence). Here the CDR3 reads CASSLAGSSGNTIYF. The CDR3 DNA is TGTGCCAGCAGCTTGGCTGGGTCCTCTGGAAACACCATATATTTT. Full variable domain (outside the CDR3, taken from reference TRBV5-4 and TRBJ1-3): ETGVTQSPTHLIKTRGQQVTLRCSSQSGHNTVSWYQQALGQGPQFIFQYYREEENGRGNFPPRFSGLQFPNYSSELNVNALELDDSALYLCASSLAGSSGNTIYFGEGSWLTVV.

CDR3 sequence: CASSLTLAHEQYF. The CDR3 coding sequence is TGTGCCAGTAGCCTGACACTTGCCCACGAGCAGTACTTC. The V gene is TRBV19, the J gene TRBJ2-7; D uncertain. V was clipped by 6 bases and J by 5 bases, with 14 bases between them. The CDR3 loop spans 13 amino acids. Germline CDR1 LNHDA, CDR2 SQIVND (reference sequence).

CDR3 DNA sequence: TGTGCCAGCAGCTCCCACCCCGGGACAGGTACCTACGAGCAGTACTTC. Translated, it gives CASSSHPGTGTYEQYF. The gene calls are TRBV5-8 and TRBJ2-7; TRBD1 agrees at 8 bases. Unmatched junction bases numbered 10, after V lost 3 bases and J lost 2 bases. This CDR3 spans 16 amino acids. Germline V CDR1 and CDR2: SGHTS, YDEGEE.

This chain joins TRBV5-1 and TRBJ1-1; D is perhaps TRBD1 (6 bases). This CDR3 has 18 residues. The V end lost 3 bases, the J end lost 0 bases, and 21 bases lay between the germline ends. The V gene's germline CDR1 is SGHRS and CDR2 YFSETQ. In DNA form, the CDR3 reads TGCGCCAGCAGCTCCGAGGGAACAGGGACCACTATGAACACTGAAGCTTTCTTT. Its protein product is CASSSEGTGTTMNTEAFF. Complete variable domain (other parts from reference TRBV5-1 and TRBJ1-1): KAGVTQTPRYLIKTRGQQVTLSCSPISGHRSVSWYQQTPGQGLQFLFEYFSETQRNKGNFPGRFSGRQFSNSRSEMNVSTLELGDSALYLCASSSEGTGTTMNTEAFFGQGTRLTVV.

Worth noting for this clone: In the same sample, other DNA sequences code for this CDR3. The chain carries TRBV4-2 and TRBJ2-1; 9 nucleotides align to TRBD2. Germline V lookup: CDR1 LGHNA, CDR2 YNFKEQ. The V and J ends lost 1 base and 4 bases, in that order; junction bases with no gene match: 2. The CDR3 runs 15 residues. The chain's CDR3 is CASSQGLADYNEQFF. CDR3 nucleotide sequence: TGTGCCAGCAGCCAAGGACTAGCGGATTACAATGAGCAGTTCTTC.

The chain is built from TRBV5-4 and TRBJ2-7; D is unclear. The ends were cut back, 1 base at V and 2 bases at J, with 13 bases in the middle. The CDR3 covers 15 residues. Germline CDR1 SGHNT, CDR2 YYREEE (reference sequence). The chain's CDR3 is CASSLWGVPAYEQYF. In DNA, the CDR3 is TGTGCCAGCAGCTTGTGGGGTGTCCCTGCCTACGAGCAGTACTTC.

The rearrangement uses TRBV5-5 and TRBJ2-1; unclear D gene. Deletions cut 0 bases from V and 0 bases from J, with 7 bases between. The CDR3 is 15 residues long. Germline V CDR1 and CDR2: SGHKS, YYEKEE (reference sequence). The CDR3 nucleotides read TGTGCCAGCAGCTTGGCCTGGAGCTCCTACAATGAGCAGTTCTTC. It translates to CASSLAWSSYNEQFF.

The chain combines TRBV28 with TRBJ2-7; TRBD1 might be the D (6 bases). Germline V gene sequence: CDR1 MDHEN, CDR2 SYDVKM. Trimming cost V 7 bases and J 5 bases, with 18 bases left between them. The CDR3 is 14 amino acids. CDR3 residues: CASKPGTIKNEQYF. Here the CDR3 DNA reads TGTGCCAGCAAACCAGGGACAATAAAAAACGAGCAGTACTTC.

This clone was found once. This chain links TRBV6-1 with TRBJ1-5, with D perhaps TRBD1 (6 bases). There are 14 residues in the CDR3. V was shortened by 1 base and J by 3 bases, with 7 bases between the two germline ends. The germline CDR1 and CDR2 sequences are MNHNS and SASEGT. The CDR3 here is CASSEGTANQPQHF. CDR3 DNA: TGTGCCAGCAGTGAAGGGACAGCCAATCAGCCCCAGCATTTT.

Details on this clone: The same CDR3 also results from other DNA sequences found in this sample. The chain combines TRBV6-5 with TRBJ2-1, with D tentatively TRBD2 (6 bases). V was trimmed by 6 bases and J by 4 bases, leaving 10 bases between them. The CDR3 covers 13 residues. Per germline, CDR1 MNHEY and CDR2 SVGAGI. In nucleotides, the CDR3 is TGTGCCAGCAGGCGGGGCCGATACAATGAGCAGTTCTTC. Amino acids: CASRRGRYNEQFF.

This clone was seen once. The gene calls are TRBV2 and TRBJ1-3; possibly TRBD1 for D (5 bases). The germline V gene has CDR1 SNHLY and CDR2 FYNNEI. Trimming left V 6 bases short and J 8 bases short, with 17 bases between. The CDR3 contains 14 residues. This CDR3 reads CASSAQGVEDTIYF. The CDR3 nucleotides are TGTGCCAGCAGCGCCCAGGGAGTGGAAGACACCATATATTTT.

The genes are TRBV5-1 and TRBJ2-7, with 8 bases lining up with TRBD2. The CDR3 is made up of 16 amino acids. Germline CDR1 SGHRS, CDR2 YFSETQ. The J segment lost 3 bases and the V segment lost 0 bases, leaving 8 bases of the junction unmatched. CDR3 nucleotides: TGCGCCAGCAGCTTGGCAGGGTGGACTAGCAGCTACGAGCAGTACTTC. Residues: CASSLAGWTSSYEQYF.

The chain couples TRBV28 to TRBJ1-2, with D possibly being TRBD1 (5 bases). The germline V and J ends were trimmed by 11 bases and 8 bases, with 15 bases remaining between them. This CDR3 spans 11 amino acids. Germline CDR1 MDHEN, CDR2 SYDVKM. The chain's CDR3 is CASGAAGGYTF. CDR3 nucleotides: TGTGCCTCCGGGGCGGCGGGGGGCTACACCTTC.

V usage is TRBV18 and J usage is TRBJ2-5; D may match TRBD1 or TRBD2 (7 bases each). With 3 bases removed from V and 5 bases from J, the gap between germline ends came to 13 bases. Germline V gene data show CDR1 as KGHSH and CDR2 as LQKENI. The CDR3 runs to 14 residues. The CDR3 nucleotides are TGTGCCAGCTCACCGACCAGGGGGGGTGAGACCCAGTACTTC. Protein sequence: CASSPTRGGETQYF.

This clone was counted once. The chain combines TRBV18 with TRBJ2-1; the match to TRBD2 covers 8 bases. The CDR3 length is 15 residues. Per germline, CDR1 KGHSH and CDR2 LQKENI. Losses at the gene ends were 3 bases for V and 4 bases for J; bases not matched to a gene: 5. The CDR3 sequence is CASSPRSGSYNEQFF. The CDR3 DNA reads as TGTGCCAGCTCACCTCGCAGCGGGAGTTACAATGAGCAGTTCTTC.

J is TRBJ2-2 and V is TRBV28, with 8 bases aligning to TRBD2. CDR3 length equals 16 residues. Per germline, CDR1 MDHEN and CDR2 SYDVKM. The junction had 5 bases not matched to a gene; V was cut back by 2 bases and J by 3 bases. As DNA, the CDR3 is TGTGCCAGCAGTTTAGGTTTCGGGAGGGACACCGGGGAGCTGTTTTTT. Amino acid sequence: CASSLGFGRDTGELFF.

V is TRBV21-1 and J is TRBJ2-5; the table gives TRBD2 as D, unverified against the DNA. TRBV21-1 is a pseudogene. This CDR3 spans 15 amino acids. The CDR3 is CASSLGRELRETQYF. CDR3 in DNA: TGTGCCAGCAGCCTGGGAAGGGAGTTACGGGAGACCCAGTACTTC.

The V gene is TRBV5-1, the J gene TRBJ2-1; D is uncertain. The length of the CDR3 is 18 residues. CDR1 is SGHRS, CDR2 YFSETQ, per germline. Trimming removed 1 base from V and 5 bases from J, with 22 bases in between. The CDR3 DNA sequence: TGCGCCAGCAGCTTGAACCTCCGGGCGCCCCACCTTAACAATGAGCAGTTCTTC. Protein sequence: CASSLNLRAPHLNNEQFF.